This TCR beta chain was recorded in a study of technical replicates of blood from several donors. Here immunoSEQ multiplex PCR was the method, and the copy in TCRdb shows in-frame clones only, minus some. The sample lists fewer than 70,000 clones, approximately 86% occurring once. Germline-derived CDR1 and CDR2 are SGDLS and YYNGEE. The trim removed 3 bases at V and 5 bases at J, leaving 10 bases unmatched. This CDR3 is built from 16 residues. Sequenced input: PBMCs. This receptor was identified in a human donor in good health. Some clones in this sample may be carry-over from other donors' samples. The chain is built from TRBV9 and TRBJ2-1, with 8 bases identical to TRBD1. CDR3 coding DNA: TGTGCCAGCAGCGAGCTCGGGGACAGGTACGACAATGAGCAGTTCTTC. It encodes CASSELGDRYDNEQFF.